These T cell receptor beta chains were read from a single sample in a study of T cells in Graves' hyperthyroidism and ophthalmopathy. TCRdb re-called the multiplex PCR reads through MiXCR, storing one row per CDR3 protein. The table has 450,000 to 650,000 distinct CDR3 sequences, under 25% seen once; the top ten hold less than 30%. Sequenced material: blood. All receptors come from a man aged 18 to 29 with Graves' hyperthyroidism. Both conserved end residues are part of each CDR3. The D gene is left open where the match is weak. Only part of the rows carry a size: once, few, many, or a class if the clone is expanded.

>NA|many|TRBV19|TRBJ1-1
CASSTWDGMNTEAFF
TGTGCCAGTAGTACGTGGGACGGCATGAACACTGAAGCTTTCTTT
>NA|many|TRBV28|TRBJ2-7
CASSLRWGREQYF
TGTGCCAGCAGTTTACGTTGGGGACGCGAGCAGTACTTC
>NA|few|TRBV6-1|TRBJ1-1
CASSPSQGSSTEAFF
TGTGCCAGCAGCCCTTCACAGGGTTCAAGCACTGAAGCTTTCTTT
>TRBD1|many|TRBV7-2|TRBJ2-7
CASSLVTTGGEQYF
TGTGCCAGCAGCTTAGTGACTACAGGGGGAGAGCAGTACTTC
>TRBD1|many|TRBV5-1|TRBJ2-7
CASSDPQGADEQYF
TGCGCCAGCAGCGATCCTCAGGGGGCCGACGAGCAGTACTTC
>NA|NA|TRBV6-1|TRBJ1-1
CASRSLQGSTEAFF
TGTGCCAGCAGGAGCTTACAGGGCTCCACTGAAGCTTTCTTT
>NA|few|TRBV6-1|TRBJ1-5
CASSDWEPRPQHF
TGTGCCAGCAGTGATTGGGAACCGCGGCCCCAGCATTTT
>NA|few|TRBV14|TRBJ2-3
CASSHFWGPDTQYF
TGTGCCAGCAGCCACTTTTGGGGTCCAGATACGCAGTATTTT
>NA|many|TRBV19|TRBJ2-2
CASSIAGFTGELFF
TGTGCCAGTAGTATAGCGGGGTTCACCGGGGAGCTGTTTTTT
>TRBD1|many|TRBV6-1|TRBJ1-3
CASRRQGGGSGNTIYF
TGTGCCAGCAGGAGACAGGGAGGGGGCTCTGGAAACACCATATATTTT
>NA|NA|TRBV28|TRBJ2-6
CASNNAQGSGANVLTF
TGTGCCAGCAATAATGCACAGGGTTCTGGGGCCAACGTCCTGACTTTC
>NA|NA|TRBV6-1|TRBJ1-2
CASRDTGDYGYTF
TGTGCCAGCAGGGACACCGGGGACTATGGCTACACCTTC
>TRBD1|many|TRBV12-3/TRBV12-4|TRBJ2-6
CASSPRTGPGANVLTF
TGTGCCAGCAGTCCGCGGACAGGGCCCGGGGCCAACGTCCTGACTTTC
>NA|many|TRBV5-1|TRBJ2-7
CASSLDSSRQYF
TGCGCCAGCAGCTTGGATTCCAGCCGCCAGTACTTC
>NA|NA|TRBV11-3|TRBJ2-2
CASSQRGVTGELFF
TGTGCCAGCAGCCAAAGGGGGGTCACCGGGGAGCTGTTTTTT
>NA|NA|TRBV13|TRBJ2-7
CASSLDPGLKDELYF
TGTGCCAGCAGCTTAGATCCGGGGCTGAAGGACGAGCTGTACTTC
>TRBD2|many|TRBV6-2/TRBV6-3|TRBJ2-5
CASSYSPYPPGGETQYF
TGTGCCAGCAGTTACTCCCCGTACCCACCCGGGGGGGAGACCCAGTACTTC
>NA|NA|TRBV28|TRBJ1-2
CATQRSYGYTF
TGTGCCACACAAAGGTCCTATGGCTACACCTTC
>TRBD2|few|TRBV6-1|TRBJ2-3
CASRTSISDTQYF
TGTGCCAGCAGGACTAGCATCTCAGATACGCAGTATTTT
>NA|many|TRBV12-5|TRBJ1-2
CASGLTGHYGYTF
TGTGCTAGTGGTTTGACAGGTCACTATGGCTACACCTTC
>NA|NA|TRBV20-1|TRBJ2-7
CSANREIYEQYF
TGCAGTGCAAACAGGGAAATTTACGAGCAGTACTTC
>NA|few|TRBV6-1|TRBJ2-2
CASSPSFGGELFF
TGTGCCAGCAGTCCTTCCTTTGGCGGGGAGCTGTTTTTT
>NA|many|TRBV6-4|TRBJ1-1
CASSDSLGGTEAFF
TGTGCCAGCAGTGACTCGTTGGGGGGCACTGAAGCTTTCTTT
>NA|few|TRBV20-1|TRBJ2-7
CSARDPVRQGRAYEQYF
TGCAGTGCTAGAGATCCCGTACGACAGGGGAGGGCCTACGAGCAGTACTTC
>NA|NA|TRBV28|TRBJ2-7
CASSTPGGLPHEQYF
TGTGCCAGCAGTACCCCCGGGGGGCTCCCTCACGAGCAGTACTTC
>NA|many|TRBV20-1|TRBJ1-2
CSATTPGTRDGYTF
TGCAGTGCTACCACCCCGGGCACTAGGGATGGCTACACCTTC
>TRBD2|many|TRBV28|TRBJ2-7
CASSFTSGAREQYF
TGTGCCAGCAGTTTTACTAGCGGGGCGAGAGAGCAGTACTTC
>NA|many|TRBV7-3|TRBJ2-7
CASSLMEDGFSYEQYF
TGTGCCAGCAGCTTAATGGAGGACGGGTTTTCCTACGAGCAGTACTTC
>NA|many|TRBV6-1|TRBJ1-3
CASSETGNTIYF
TGTGCCAGCAGTGAGACTGGAAACACCATATATTTT
>TRBD1|many|TRBV14|TRBJ1-2
CASSQVGDRSVYTF
TGTGCCAGCAGCCAAGTAGGGGACAGGAGTGTCTACACCTTC
>NA|many|TRBV5-1|TRBJ1-1
CASSLEGRSEAFF
TGCGCCAGCAGCTTGGAAGGGAGGAGTGAAGCTTTCTTT
>NA|NA|TRBV5-1|TRBJ1-5
CASSLLAGDQPQHF
TGCGCCAGCAGCTTGTTGGCAGGGGATCAGCCCCAGCATTTT
>NA|NA|TRBV20-1|TRBJ2-7
CSAHLGSYEQYF
TGCAGTGCCCACCTAGGTTCCTACGAGCAGTACTTC
>NA|many|TRBV6-2/TRBV6-3|TRBJ2-5
CASSYSNGAALETQYF
TGTGCCAGCAGTTACTCGAACGGGGCGGCCCTGGAGACCCAGTACTTC
>NA|NA|TRBV6-2/TRBV6-3|TRBJ1-5
CASSYLRGSNQPQHF
TGTGCCAGCAGCTATCTAAGGGGTAGCAATCAGCCCCAGCATTTT
>NA|many|TRBV7-8|TRBJ1-3
CASSLGVGASGNTIYF
TGTGCCAGCAGCTTAGGGGTCGGAGCCTCTGGAAACACCATATATTTT
>NA|many|TRBV29-1|TRBJ2-7
CSVRTAGDEQYF
TGCAGCGTTCGGACAGCCGGGGACGAGCAGTACTTC
>NA|many|TRBV20-1|TRBJ1-1
CSARGYMNTEAFF
TGCAGTGCTAGGGGGTATATGAACACTGAAGCTTTCTTT
>TRBD2|many|TRBV11-2|TRBJ2-4
CASSLSSGGNIQYF
TGTGCCAGCAGCTTAAGTAGCGGGGGAAACATTCAGTACTTC
>TRBD1|NA|TRBV19|TRBJ2-5
CASSIGTGRETQYF
TGTGCCAGTAGTATAGGGACAGGAAGGGAGACCCAGTACTTC
>TRBD1|few|TRBV6-5|TRBJ1-1
CASSYSRDRDTEAFF
TGTGCCAGCAGTTACTCGAGGGACAGGGACACTGAAGCTTTCTTT
>TRBD2|few|TRBV29-1|TRBJ2-7
CSVEGTGGGSYEQYF
TGCAGCGTTGAGGGGACTGGCGGGGGGTCCTACGAGCAGTACTTC
>TRBD1|few|TRBV4-1|TRBJ1-5
CASSQDWTGDQPQHF
TGCGCCAGCAGCCAAGATTGGACAGGGGATCAGCCCCAGCATTTT
>NA|many|TRBV11-2|TRBJ2-7
CASSLDGPRGSPLSF
TGTGCCAGCAGCTTAGATGGCCCGCGGGGCAGCCCCCTGAGCTTC
>NA|NA|TRBV6-5|TRBJ1-6
CASSYQEPPTLHF
TGTGCCAGCAGTTACCAGGAGCCCCCGACCCTCCACTTT
>NA|few|TRBV12-3/TRBV12-4|TRBJ2-2
CASSDHREGADTGELFF
TGTGCCAGCAGCGACCACAGGGAGGGGGCGGACACCGGGGAGCTGTTTTTT
>TRBD2|NA|TRBV14|TRBJ2-2
CASSPRGLATGELFF
TGTGCCAGCAGCCCCCGGGGACTAGCCACCGGGGAGCTGTTTTTT
>NA|few|TRBV4-1|TRBJ1-5
CASSQDQRARSNQPQHF
TGCGCCAGCAGCCAAGATCAAAGGGCCAGGAGCAATCAGCCCCAGCATTTT
>NA|few|TRBV6-1|TRBJ2-7
CASSERGPTYEHYF
TGTGCCAGCAGCGAAAGGGGCCCAACCTACGAGCACTACTTC
>TRBD1|few|TRBV6-2/TRBV6-3|TRBJ1-2
CASSYKSGQYYGYTF
TGTGCCAGCAGTTACAAATCGGGACAGTACTATGGCTACACCTTC
>NA|few|TRBV27|TRBJ1-1
CASSLVVPGPNTEAFF
TGTGCCAGCAGTTTAGTAGTTCCGGGGCCGAACACTGAAGCTTTCTTT
>TRBD1|many|TRBV4-1|TRBJ1-2
CASSQRTGDAYGYTF
TGCGCCAGCAGCCAGAGGACAGGGGACGCCTATGGCTACACCTTC
>NA|many|TRBV24-1|TRBJ1-2
CATSDPKPGTGYGYTF
TGTGCCACCAGTGATCCGAAGCCAGGGACGGGCTATGGCTACACCTTC
>TRBD2|NA|TRBV2|TRBJ2-7
CASSVGPGGLSYEQYF
TGTGCCAGCAGTGTGGGTCCGGGAGGGTTGTCCTACGAGCAGTACTTC
>NA|NA|TRBV6-5|TRBJ2-7
CASSYGGREQYF
TGTGCCAGCAGTTACGGGGGGCGCGAGCAGTACTTC
>TRBD1|NA|TRBV7-3|TRBJ1-2
CASSIRQGAFNYGYTF
TGTGCCAGCAGCATAAGACAGGGGGCATTCAACTATGGCTACACCTTC
>NA|many|TRBV20-1|TRBJ2-7
CSARDWGSNYEQYF
TGCAGTGCTAGAGATTGGGGGAGTAACTACGAGCAGTACTTC
>NA|NA|TRBV28|TRBJ1-6
CASIEARALNSPLHF
TGTGCCAGCATCGAAGCCAGGGCGCTTAATTCACCCCTCCACTTT